The 3 T cell receptor beta chains listed next were all sequenced from one sample in a study of cytomegalovirus exposure and HLA in healthy donors. With 60 Vbeta and 13 Jbeta primers, the PCR was carried out. Sequencing used immunoSEQ multiplex PCR; TCRdb keeps in-frame clones, though not all of them. This table holds more than 150,000 clones, roughly 84% found once. Sequencing was carried out using PBMCs. These receptors were collected from a woman aged 45-60 years in good health and CMV-seropositive.

The chain is built from TRBV5-1 and TRBJ2-3; the D gene is possibly TRBD2 (6 bases). Trimming shortened V by 4 bases and J by 2 bases, and 14 bases separated the two germline ends. The germline V gene has CDR1 SGHRS and CDR2 YFSETQ. The CDR3 length is 15 residues. The CDR3 sequence is CASSNGGGPTDTQYF. The CDR3 nucleotides read TGCGCCAGCAGCAACGGAGGAGGGCCCACAGATACGCAGTATTTT.

On this clone itself: The junction does not match germline at one end; this may be a read error. The chain links TRBV10-1 to TRBJ2-5, with TRBD1 matching 7 bases. Germline values: CDR1 WNHNN, CDR2 SYGVQD (reference sequence). This CDR3 comprises 10 residues. In DNA form, the CDR3 reads TGCGCCAGCAGTGTGACAGGGTGGAACTTC. Its translation: CASSVTGWNF.

This chain links TRBV18 with TRBJ2-4; TRBD1 matches at 9 bases. The germline CDR1 and CDR2 sequences are KGHSH and LQKENI. The CDR3 runs 16 residues. V lost 5 bases to trimming and J lost 0 bases; unmatched junction nucleotides: 5. CDR3 amino acids: CASSEQGAIAKNIQYF. In DNA, the CDR3 is TGTGCCAGCTCAGAACAGGGGGCTATAGCCAAAAACATTCAGTACTTC. Filled out from reference TRBV18 and TRBJ2-4, the complete variable domain reads NAGVMQNPRHLVRRRGQEARLRCSPMKGHSHVYWYRQLPEEGLKFMVYLQKENIIDESGMPKERFSAEFPKEGPSILRIQQVVRGDSAAYFCASSEQGAIAKNIQYFGAGTRLSVL.